These 16 T cell receptor beta chains share one sample of origin, sequenced in a study of control samples from healthy donors and cancer patients. Assay used: immunoSEQ multiplex PCR; TCRdb lists only in-frame clones, some missing. Of tens of thousands of clones listed, about nine tenths are singletons. Source material: PBMCs. The receptors were sampled from a man over 45 with lung cancer.

This chain uses TRBV9 with TRBJ2-1, with D unclear. V shed 0 bases and J shed 7 bases, with 5 bases lying between them. The CDR3 length is 12 residues. Germline CDR1 reads SGDLS; CDR2 reads YYNGEE. CDR3 region: CASSVGWNEQFF. CDR3 coding DNA: TGTGCCAGCAGCGTAGGGTGGAATGAGCAGTTCTTC. The full variable domain, its missing parts supplied by reference TRBV9 and TRBJ2-1, is DSGVTQTPKHLITATGQRVTLRCSPRSGDLSVYWYQQSLDQGLQFLIQYYNGEERAKGNILERFSAQQFPDLHSELNLSSLELGDSALYFCASSVGWNEQFFGPGTRLTVL.

This chain joins TRBV5-5 and TRBJ1-1, with D possibly matching TRBD1 (5 bases). V shed 1 base and J shed 4 bases, with 14 bases lying between them. This CDR3 contains 15 residues. Germline V gene sequence: CDR1 SGHKS, CDR2 YYEKEE (reference sequence). This CDR3 is CASSLLRQFLTEAFF. CDR3 in DNA: TGTGCCAGCAGCTTGCTTCGACAGTTCCTCACTGAAGCTTTCTTT.

The chain is built from TRBV7-9 and TRBJ1-4; 10 nucleotides match TRBD1. Germline CDR1 reads SEHNR; CDR2 reads FQNEAQ (reference sequence). V lost 3 bases and J lost 7; bases outside the gene matches: 2. The CDR3 spans 14 residues. As DNA, the CDR3 is TGTGCCAGCAGCTTCAGGACAGGGGGTGAAAAACTGTTTTTT. It encodes CASSFRTGGEKLFF.

The chain recombines TRBV7-2 with TRBJ1-1; D call uncertain. With 0 bases removed from V and 0 bases from J, the gap between germline ends came to 8 bases. CDR1 SGHTA and CDR2 FQGNSA come from the germline V gene. The CDR3 covers 15 residues. The CDR3 DNA reads TGTGCCAGCAGCTTAGCGGGAGCTATGAACACTGAAGCTTTCTTT. Its protein is CASSLAGAMNTEAFF.

This clone appeared a single time. The chain is built from TRBV9 and TRBJ2-6; 8 nucleotides agree with TRBD2. Looked up from germline, CDR1 is SGDLS and CDR2 is YYNGEE. The CDR3 is 17 residues long. V lost 5 bases, J lost 0 bases, and 7 bases stayed unmatched. The chain's CDR3 is CASSPRGGDSGANVLTF. DNA of the CDR3: TGTGCCAGCAGTCCCCGGGGGGGGGACTCTGGGGCCAACGTCCTGACTTTC.

The chain couples TRBV7-2 to TRBJ1-2, with no clear D. The CDR3 is made up of 12 amino acids. The V gene lost 1 base and the J gene lost 13 bases, with 13 bases spanning the gap. Germline V gives CDR1 SGHTA, CDR2 FQGNSA. In nucleotides, the CDR3 is TGTGCCAGCAGCTTAGAGAAACGGCCGGTCACCTTC. Protein product: CASSLEKRPVTF.

The chain uses TRBV5-6 and TRBJ1-6; D remains ambiguous. The germline V gene has CDR1 SGHDT and CDR2 YYEEEE. There are 12 residues in the CDR3. V was trimmed by 0 bases and J by 10 bases, leaving 5 bases between them. The CDR3 nucleotides read TGTGCCAGCAGCTTGGAGTTCTCACCCCTCCACTTT. As protein: CASSLEFSPLHF.

The table lists this clone with a count of one. Other DNA sequences in this specimen translate into the identical CDR3. This chain uses TRBV9 with TRBJ1-3; D is unresolved. V lost 4 bases and J lost 4, with 9 bases in between. The CDR3 is 13 residues long. Germline V lookup: CDR1 SGDLS, CDR2 YYNGEE. The CDR3 is CASSRGDGNTIYF. CDR3 DNA: TGTGCCAGCAGCCGAGGAGACGGAAACACCATATATTTT.

The V call is TRBV7-2, the J call TRBJ1-2; TRBD1 matches at 7 bases. The germline V gene has CDR1 SGHTA and CDR2 FQGNSA. The CDR3 covers 14 residues. Trimming cost V 3 bases and J 5 bases; bases outside gene matches: 6. Written as DNA, the CDR3 is TGTGCCAGCAGCTTCCGGGACAGTCTATATGGCTACACCTTC. It yields the protein CASSFRDSLYGYTF.

The rearrangement links TRBV2 to TRBJ1-1; D is undetermined. V was clipped by 1 base and J by 10 bases, with 13 bases between them. Per germline, CDR1 SNHLY and CDR2 FYNNEI. CDR3 size: 13 residues. The CDR3 sequence is CASSEVAQVAAFF. CDR3 DNA: TGTGCCAGCAGTGAAGTTGCCCAGGTGGCAGCTTTCTTT.

This chain connects TRBV28 to TRBJ1-6, with D perhaps matching TRBD1 (6 bases). Germline CDR1 reads MDHEN; CDR2 reads SYDVKM. V was shortened by 8 bases and J by 8 bases, with 13 bases between the two germline ends. CDR3 length: 13 amino acids. The CDR3 DNA follows: TGTGCCAGCGTGGGGGCGATCGATTCACCCCTCCACTTT. The encoded protein is CASVGAIDSPLHF.

This clone was seen only once. This chain connects TRBV19 to TRBJ2-7, with 8 bases lining up with TRBD1. This CDR3 spans 15 amino acids. Germline-derived CDR1 and CDR2 are LNHDA and SQIVND (reference sequence). Trimming at V came to 1 base and at J to 4 bases, leaving 6 bases not matched to a gene. CDR3 in DNA: TGTGCCAGTAGTATAGTGGGGGACAGGTCGTACGAGCAGTACTTC. Its translation is CASSIVGDRSYEQYF.

The chain carries TRBV28 and TRBJ1-1, with D hard to call. V dropped 7 bases and J dropped 8 bases, with 8 bases sitting between them. Germline V gene sequence: CDR1 MDHEN, CDR2 SYDVKM. CDR3 size: 10 residues. CDR3 region: CASKAVEAFF. The CDR3 DNA follows: TGTGCCAGCAAAGCCGTGGAAGCTTTCTTT.

The chain couples TRBV2 to TRBJ2-5, with D tentatively TRBD1 (8 bases). V was pared by 4 bases and J by 4 bases, with 13 bases between. The CDR3 runs 14 residues. From germline, CDR1 is SNHLY and CDR2 FYNNEI. CDR3: CASSGTGGGETQYF. CDR3 bases: TGTGCCAGCAGTGGTACAGGGGGGGGAGAGACCCAGTACTTC. Looking up the rest from reference TRBV2 and TRBJ2-5 gives the full variable domain: EPEVTQTPSHQVTQMGQEVILRCVPISNHLYFYWYRQILGQKVEFLVSFYNNEISEKSEIFDDQFSVERPDGSNFTLKIRSTKLEDSAMYFCASSGTGGGETQYFGPGTRLLVL.

This chain links TRBV4-3 with TRBJ1-5; 7 bases align to TRBD1. Trimming cost V 0 bases and J 6 bases; bases outside gene matches: 5. Germline V gene sequence: CDR1 LGHNA, CDR2 YSLEER. The CDR3 is 15 amino acids. The CDR3 coding sequence is TGCGCCAGCAGCCAAGATCAAACAGGGGCTCAGCCCCAGCATTTT. This encodes CASSQDQTGAQPQHF.

The chain combines TRBV6-5 with TRBJ1-3, with 7 bases aligning to TRBD1. Germline-derived CDR1 and CDR2 are MNHEY and SVGAGI. V lost 6 bases to trimming and J lost 7 bases; unmatched junction nucleotides: 9. This CDR3 has 14 amino acids. The CDR3 spells CASSPDRPRNTIYF. Here the CDR3 DNA reads TGTGCCAGCAGCCCGGACAGGCCGCGGAACACCATATATTTT.